The subject of this entry is one T cell receptor (beta chain). What it recognizes is unknown. The authors' processing: Quality scores were absent from the junction-only immunoSEQ sequences, so filtering differed. Method: immunoSEQ multiplex PCR; TCRdb's copy keeps in-frame clones and lacks some. V, J and clone size reflect that table, while D and trimming were determined from the DNA. The table has millions of clones, about 95% seen once. These data originate in a study of shared clonotypes between healthy human individuals. Terminally differentiated effector memory CD45RA+ cells were excluded from the naive CD8 cells, which were CD45RO-negative and positively selected for CCR7. Study-wide results and limits: For naive CD4 cells, around 5% of clonotypes were shared across a few donors. Rarefaction analysis demonstrated incomplete sorted-subset sequencing notwithstanding large depth.

Sequenced sample: naive CD8+ T cells sorted from blood. The sequence derives from a man between 18 and 29 years old in good health.

CDR3 sequence: CASSYQGAPYEQYF. CDR3 nucleotide sequence: TGTGCCAGCAGCTACCAGGGGGCCCCCTACGAGCAGTACTTC. The genes are TRBV5-6 and TRBJ2-7; 8 nucleotides align to TRBD1. CDR1 SGHDT and CDR2 YYEEEE come from the germline V gene. Unmatched junction bases numbered 4, after V lost 3 bases and J lost 2 bases. The length of the CDR3 is 14 residues.